This T cell receptor beta chain comes out of a study of blood T cell repertoires in COVID-19 (dated by TCRdb to the early 2020s). Study-level background: The collaborator samples originated in the United States, Italy and Spain and spanned the acute and convalescent phases of COVID-19. The material from the prospective study consisted of cDNA or gDNA derived from T cells, B-cell-depleted T cells, or PBMCs. Subjects who had been exposed to COVID-19, were actively infected with it, or had recovered from it provided the deeply sampled blood TCRbeta repertoires that made up the dataset. A freely available public database, intended as a resource for researchers studying the immune response to SARS-CoV-2, is where the repertoires were released. The samples were drawn from two sources: the first 160 participants of the ongoing ImmuneRACE study, and 950 to 1,500 subjects contributed by 6 global collaborators. Sample metadata almost always included a de-identified subject ID, COVID-19 status, age in years and sex. HLA class I and class II types, where available, came from metadata supplied by the sample provider rather than from assay-based typing.

The paper as a whole reports these results and caveats: How much clinical and demographic metadata was included differed by source and by participant, and the metadata was provided uncurated.

According to the germline V gene (reference sequence), CDR1 reads LGHDT and CDR2 reads YNNKEL. From its cysteine to its phenylalanine, the CDR3 spans 16 amino acids. The CDR3 DNA has 48 bases and is translated from base 1. Relative to germline, V is 2 bases shorter and J is 0 bases shorter, with 13 bases between their ends. Worth noting for this clone: This receptor's antigen is unknown. No quality values exist for individual bases; no much larger clone is one base distant.

The immunoSEQ Assay, a bias-controlled multiplex PCR, was used to amplify TCRbeta CDR3 regions from genomic DNA. The authors processed their data as follows. Nucleated cell counts per sample were estimated from amplification of reference gene primers within the assay. Sequence reads were collapsed and filtered to measure the absolute abundance of every unique TCRbeta CDR3 rearrangement. For each sample, productive Simpson clonality was calculated by taking the square root of Simpson's diversity index across productive rearrangements. Entries here come from immuneACCESS through TCRdb and include only in-frame sequences with V and J called. Some clones fail to appear in such tables; in the studies checked, an unresolved V gene covers under half of the shortfall, and the cause of the remainder is unknown. V, J and clone size were drawn from that table, and D and trimming were deduced from the DNA. Here the sample has about 70,000 clones; around 86% occur a single time. Jointly, the top ten make up 29% of the sample.

The collaborating institutions used their own protocols to collect whole blood in K2EDTA tubes. For TCRbeta analysis, collaborators shipped samples as frozen whole blood, isolated PBMCs, or DNA extracted from either of those sample types. This receptor was obtained from a woman at least 80 years old with active or convalescent COVID-19. The V and J genes are TRBV3-1 (or the pseudogene TRBV3-2) and TRBJ1-2; the D gene remains uncertain. The sequencing sample was made of peripheral blood. The DNA sequence is TGTGCCAGCAGCCAAATGACGGGAGTAGCTAACTATGGCTACACCTTC. The translation is CASSQMTGVANYGYTF.